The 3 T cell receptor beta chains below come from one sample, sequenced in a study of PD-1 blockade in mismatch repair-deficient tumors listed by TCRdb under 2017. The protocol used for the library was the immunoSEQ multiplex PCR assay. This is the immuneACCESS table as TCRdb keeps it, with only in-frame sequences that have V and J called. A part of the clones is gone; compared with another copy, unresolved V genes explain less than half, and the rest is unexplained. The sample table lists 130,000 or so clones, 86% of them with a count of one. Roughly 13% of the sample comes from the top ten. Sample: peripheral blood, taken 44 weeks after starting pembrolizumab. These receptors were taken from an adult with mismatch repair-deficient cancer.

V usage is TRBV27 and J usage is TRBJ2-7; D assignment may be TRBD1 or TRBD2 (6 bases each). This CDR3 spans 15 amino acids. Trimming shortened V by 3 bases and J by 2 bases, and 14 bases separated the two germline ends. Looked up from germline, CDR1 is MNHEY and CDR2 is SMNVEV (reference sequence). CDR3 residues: CASSFSGGDPYEQYF. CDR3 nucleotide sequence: TGTGCCAGCAGTTTTTCCGGGGGCGACCCCTACGAGCAGTACTTC.

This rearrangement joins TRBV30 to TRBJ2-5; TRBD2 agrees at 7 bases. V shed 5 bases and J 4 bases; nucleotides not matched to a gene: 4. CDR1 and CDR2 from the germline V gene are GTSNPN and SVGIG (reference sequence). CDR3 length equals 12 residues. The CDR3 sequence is CAWEIAGETQYF. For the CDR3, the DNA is TGTGCCTGGGAAATAGCGGGAGAGACCCAGTACTTC.

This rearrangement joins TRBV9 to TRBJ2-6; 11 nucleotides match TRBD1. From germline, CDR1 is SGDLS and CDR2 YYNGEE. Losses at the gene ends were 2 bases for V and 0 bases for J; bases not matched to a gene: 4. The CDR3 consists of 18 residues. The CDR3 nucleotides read TGTGCCAGCAGCGTCCCCGGGACAGGGGGCTCTGGGGCCAACGTCCTGACTTTC. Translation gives CASSVPGTGGSGANVLTF.